This T cell receptor (beta chain) was identified during a study of technical replicates of blood from four donors. The germline V gene encodes CDR1 SGHRS and CDR2 YFSETQ. V trimming: 4 bases; J trimming: 3 bases; junction bases outside the gene matches: 8. This CDR3 region has 16 residues. Sequencing used immunoSEQ multiplex PCR; TCRdb keeps in-frame clones, though not all of them. The repertoire holds 65,000 to 90,000 clones, with approximately 90% as singletons. This clonotype was sampled from a human donor in good health. Material for sequencing was T cells isolated from PBMCs. The rearrangement uses TRBV5-1 and TRBJ1-3, with TRBD1 matching 9 bases. The CDR3 region is CASSHDTGGNGNTIYF. As DNA, the CDR3 is TGCGCCAGCAGCCACGACACAGGGGGCAATGGAAACACCATATATTTT.